This T cell receptor (beta chain) was sequenced for a study of blood T cell repertoires in COVID-19 (TCRdb year 2020). The study in broad terms: Samples covering the acute and convalescent phases of COVID-19 were provided by collaborators in the United States, Italy and Spain. The material from the prospective study consisted of cDNA or gDNA derived from T cells, B-cell-depleted T cells, or PBMCs. Subjects who had been exposed to COVID-19, were actively infected with it, or had recovered from it provided the deeply sampled blood TCRbeta repertoires that made up the dataset. The repertoires were released in a freely available public database intended as a resource for research on the immune response to SARS-CoV-2. The samples were drawn from two sources: the first 160 participants of the ongoing ImmuneRACE study, and 1,000 to 1,500 subjects contributed by 6 global collaborators. Nearly every sample came with metadata listing a de-identified subject ID, COVID-19 status, age in years and sex. HLA class I and class II types, where available, came from metadata supplied by the sample provider rather than from assay-based typing. Here is what the overall study found, with its caveats: The quantity of clinical and demographic metadata differed by source and by participant and was supplied without curation.

To note about this clone: The clone's antigen remains unknown. The input lacks base qualities; no much larger clone sits a single base away.

TCRbeta CDR3 regions were amplified from genomic DNA using the immunoSEQ Assay, a bias-controlled multiplex PCR. The authors' analysis ran thus. The number of nucleated cells in each sample was estimated from the amplification of reference gene primers within the assay. To quantify the absolute abundance of each unique TCRbeta CDR3 rearrangement, sequence reads were collapsed and filtered. For each sample, productive Simpson clonality was calculated by taking the square root of Simpson's diversity index across productive rearrangements. TCRdb stores this immuneACCESS table with in-frame sequences only. Part of the clones is absent; in the studies checked, under half of the shortfall reflects unresolved V genes, and no reason is known for the rest. D and trimming come from the DNA, and the V and J calls and clone size come from that table. The sample contains 95,000 to 100,000 clones, almost 95% of them found a single time. Less than 7.5% of the sample is taken by the ten largest.

CDR1 and CDR2, per the germline V gene, are SGHAT and FQNNGV. Reading from cysteine to phenylalanine, the CDR3 counts 17 amino acids. Only the CDR3 portion is preserved as DNA: 51 bases, with reading frame beginning at the first base. The V end loses 0 bases and the J end loses 6 bases, and a stretch of 17 bases separates them. The collaborating institutions used their own protocols to collect whole blood in K2EDTA tubes. For TCRbeta analysis, collaborators shipped samples in one of three forms: frozen whole blood, isolated PBMCs, or DNA extracted from either of those sample types. What was sequenced was peripheral blood. The receptor chain draws on TRBV11-2 and TRBJ2-2, with TRBD2 perhaps the D gene, on 5 matching bases. This TCR came from a man between 45 and 60 years old with active COVID-19. Here is the DNA: TGTGCCAGCAGCTTAGATAGCCAAGGCGCCGGGGCCGGGGAGCTGTTTTTT. The encoded protein is CASSLDSQGAGAGELFF.